A single sample is the source of the 21 T cell receptor beta chains below, sequenced in a study of OX40 agonist ivuxolimab in advanced cancers. Sequencing was performed with immunoSEQ multiplex PCR; in TCRdb, only in-frame clones are kept and a portion is missing. The sample lists about 140,000 clones, about 93% occurring once. The sequenced sample was CD4+ or CD8+ T cells sorted from blood, obtained in a trial of the OX40 agonist ivuxolimab. These receptors came from an adult with an advanced solid tumor such as melanoma, head and neck, liver or kidney cancer.

This sequence joins TRBV5-1 and TRBJ2-2; possible D gene TRBD1, 6 bases. The germline V gene has CDR1 SGHRS and CDR2 YFSETQ. The length of the CDR3 is 15 residues. V lost 4 bases and J 4 bases, leaving 14 bases between the germline ends. The CDR3 loop is CASSLPGQLTGELFF. The CDR3 region has the DNA TGCGCCAGCAGCCTGCCCGGACAGCTCACCGGGGAGCTGTTTTTT. Full variable domain (rest looked up from reference TRBV5-1 and TRBJ2-2): KAGVTQTPRYLIKTRGQQVTLSCSPISGHRSVSWYQQTPGQGLQFLFEYFSETQRNKGNFPGRFSGRQFSNSRSEMNVSTLELGDSALYLCASSLPGQLTGELFFGEGSRLTVL.

This clone has a single count. The genes are TRBV7-2 and TRBJ2-7; perhaps TRBD2 as D (5 bases). The CDR3 has 13 residues. Germline V gene lookup returns CDR1 SGHTA and CDR2 FQGNSA. V was cut by 5 bases and J by 3 bases, with 11 bases left in between. The CDR3: CASSLLARYEQYF. DNA for the CDR3: TGTGCCAGCAGCCTTCTAGCCCGCTACGAGCAGTACTTC.

This clone was observed a single time. The chain uses TRBV10-3 and TRBJ2-2; TRBD2 matches at 7 bases. Germline V gene data show CDR1 as ENHRY and CDR2 as SYGVKD. V trimming: 1 base; J trimming: 4 bases; junction bases outside the gene matches: 9. This CDR3 has 17 residues. CDR3: CAISEWGEAGITGELFF. The CDR3 nucleotides read TGTGCCATCAGTGAGTGGGGGGAAGCGGGGATCACCGGGGAGCTGTTTTTT.

This clone was observed a few times. The gene calls are TRBV4-3 and TRBJ1-2; unclear D gene. The V gene's germline CDR1 is LGHNA and CDR2 YSLEER. Trimming shortened V by 0 bases and J by 4 bases, and 3 bases separated the two germline ends. The CDR3 length is 12 residues. CDR3 bases: TGCGCCAGCAGCCAAGACACCTATGGCTACACCTTC. This sequence encodes CASSQDTYGYTF.

The chain employs TRBV25-1 and TRBJ2-1; possible D gene TRBD2, 6 bases. Trimming shortened V by 8 bases and J by 6 bases, and 17 bases separated the two germline ends. The CDR3 consists of 14 residues. In germline, CDR1 is MGHDK, CDR2 SYGVNS. CDR3 nucleotides: TGTGCCAGCTCGTCGGCGCTGGAGGGCAATGAGCAGTTCTTC. Translated: CASSSALEGNEQFF.

CDR3 region: CASSAMSSNYGYTF. The DNA for the CDR3 is TGTGCCAGCAGCGCAATGAGTTCTAACTATGGCTACACCTTC. V gene TRBV9 combines with J gene TRBJ1-2, with D hard to call. The CDR3 sequence is 14 residues long. CDR1 and CDR2 (germline): SGDLS, YYNGEE. V lost 3 bases to trimming and J lost 0 bases, with 9 bases between them. Full variable domain (missing parts from reference TRBV9 and TRBJ1-2): DSGVTQTPKHLITATGQRVTLRCSPRSGDLSVYWYQQSLDQGLQFLIQYYNGEERAKGNILERFSAQQFPDLHSELNLSSLELGDSALYFCASSAMSSNYGYTFGSGTRLTVV.

The V call is TRBV10-3, the J call TRBJ2-7, with a possible D match to TRBD2 (6 bases). The CDR3 is 14 amino acids. The germline CDR1 and CDR2 sequences are ENHRY and SYGVKD. Trimming stripped 0 bases from V and 3 bases from J, with 9 bases between. The DNA for the CDR3 is TGTGCCATCAGTGAGTCGGGGGGATACTACGAGCAGTACTTC. This sequence encodes CAISESGGYYEQYF.

The chain is built from TRBV19 and TRBJ2-1, with 9 positions matching TRBD1. Trimming took 2 bases from V and 7 from J; bases not matched to a gene: 6. Germline lookup yields CDR1 LNHDA and CDR2 SQIVND (reference sequence). The CDR3 spans 15 residues. CDR3 region: CASSILGTGRNEQFF. The CDR3 DNA reads as TGTGCCAGTAGTATACTCGGGACAGGGAGAAATGAGCAGTTCTTC. The variable domain in full, completed from reference TRBV19 and TRBJ2-1, reads DGGITQSPKYLFRKEGQNVTLSCEQNLNHDAMYWYRQDPGQGLRLIYYSQIVNDFQKGDIAEGYSVSREKKESFPLTVTSAQKNPTAFYLCASSILGTGRNEQFFGPGTRLTVL.

The CDR3 sequence is CASSPPGFGINQPQHF. The CDR3 nucleotides are TGCGCCAGCAGCCCTCCGGGTTTTGGCATCAATCAGCCCCAGCATTTT. V is TRBV4-3 and J is TRBJ1-5; D is unresolved. CDR3 length: 16 residues. The germline V gene encodes CDR1 LGHNA and CDR2 YSLEER. V shed 4 bases and J shed 3 bases, with 16 bases lying between them.

The V gene is TRBV5-5, the J gene TRBJ2-5; 10 nucleotides match TRBD2. The germline gives CDR1 SGHKS, CDR2 YYEKEE (reference sequence). Unmatched junction bases numbered 4, after V lost 1 base and J lost 4 bases. The CDR3 loop spans 15 amino acids. Written as DNA, the CDR3 is TGTGCCAGCAGCTTGATGGGGACTAGCGCAGAGACCCAGTACTTC. The encoded protein is CASSLMGTSAETQYF.

The genes are TRBV25-1 and TRBJ2-7; unclear D gene. V was trimmed by 1 base and J by 4 bases, leaving 14 bases between them. CDR1 MGHDK and CDR2 SYGVNS come from the germline V gene. This CDR3 has 15 residues. As DNA, the CDR3 is TGTGCCAGCAGTGAATCAGGCCAGCCCCCTTACGAGCAGTACTTC. Its translation is CASSESGQPPYEQYF.

This clone has more than one count but fewer than ten. This chain joins TRBV5-4 and TRBJ2-7; no definite D call. The germline V and J ends were trimmed by 1 base and 5 bases, with 13 bases remaining between them. Germline CDR1 and CDR2: SGHNT and YYREEE (reference sequence). The CDR3 is 14 amino acids. The DNA of the CDR3 is TGTGCCAGCAGCTTGATCGGGCCGCCCCACGAGCAGTACTTC. Translation: CASSLIGPPHEQYF.

The chain joins TRBV7-3 to TRBJ2-1, with D perhaps TRBD1 (5 bases). CDR3 length equals 14 residues. CDR1 SGHTA and CDR2 FQGTGA come from the germline V gene. The ends were cut back, 2 bases at V and 1 base at J, with 6 bases in the middle. For the CDR3, the DNA is TGTGCCAGCAGCTTACAGGGTTCCTACAATGAGCAGTTCTTC. It encodes CASSLQGSYNEQFF.

The chain couples TRBV29-1 to TRBJ2-6; TRBD1 might be the D (5 bases). V was cut by 5 bases and J by 1 base, with 12 bases left in between. Germline loops: CDR1 SQVTM, CDR2 ANQGSEA. This CDR3 contains 15 residues. CDR3 residues: CSVSYRLSGANVLTF. DNA of the CDR3: TGCAGCGTTAGCTACAGGTTGTCTGGGGCCAACGTCCTGACTTTC.

This chain uses TRBV7-2 with TRBJ1-2, with D hard to call. Germline V gene sequence: CDR1 SGHTA, CDR2 FQGNSA. V was shortened by 1 base and J by 3 bases, with 12 bases between the two germline ends. The CDR3 is 15 residues long. CDR3 in DNA: TGTGCCAGCAGCTTAGGTGTCAGGACCTACTATGGCTACACCTTC. This gives the protein CASSLGVRTYYGYTF.

The genes are TRBV18 and TRBJ2-2, with TRBD1 identical over 9 bases. The CDR3 extends over 15 amino acids. Trimming took 6 bases from V and 3 from J; bases not matched to a gene: 5. Germline loops: CDR1 KGHSH, CDR2 LQKENI. This chain's CDR3 is CASSEQGADTGELFF. DNA for the CDR3: TGTGCCAGCTCCGAACAGGGGGCGGACACCGGGGAGCTGTTTTTT.

This clone was seen only once. CDR3 amino acids: CASSLGSPLFPDTQYF. DNA for the CDR3: TGTGCCAGCAGCTTAGGGTCACCTCTCTTCCCAGATACGCAGTATTTT. The chain combines TRBV7-2 with TRBJ2-3; D unclear. Trimming shortened V by 1 base and J by 4 bases, and 15 bases separated the two germline ends. Germline-derived CDR1 and CDR2 are SGHTA and FQGNSA. This CDR3 is 16 amino acids long.

The chain carries TRBV10-3 and TRBJ1-4; TRBD1 aligns across 11 bases. The CDR3 length is 15 residues. Looked up from germline, CDR1 is ENHRY and CDR2 is SYGVKD. After removal of 6 bases from V and 7 bases from J, the junction contained 7 bases not matched to a gene. This CDR3 is CAIRDGQGAGEKLFF. For the CDR3, the DNA is TGTGCCATCAGGGACGGACAGGGGGCAGGTGAAAAACTGTTTTTT.

The chain links TRBV5-1 to TRBJ2-3; 7 bases are a match to TRBD2. J lost 6 bases, V lost 2 bases, and 9 bases had no gene match. Germline lookup yields CDR1 SGHRS and CDR2 YFSETQ. The CDR3 extends over 15 amino acids. The DNA for the CDR3 is TGCGCCAGCAGCTTATTCGAGCGGGGTGCGGATACGCAGTATTTT. Amino acid sequence: CASSLFERGADTQYF.

This chain links TRBV7-9 with TRBJ2-3, with 8 bases identical to TRBD1. Per germline, CDR1 SEHNR and CDR2 FQNEAQ (reference sequence). The junction had 4 bases not matched to a gene; V was cut back by 3 bases and J by 5 bases. The CDR3 length is 14 residues. CDR3 sequence: CASSFDRGRDTQYF. CDR3 bases: TGTGCCAGCAGCTTCGACAGGGGAAGAGATACGCAGTATTTT.

The rearrangement joins TRBV6-1 to TRBJ1-5; D is unresolved. Germline CDR1 MNHNS, CDR2 SASEGT. The length of the CDR3 is 16 residues. The V gene lost 0 bases and the J gene lost 6 bases, with 15 bases spanning the gap. CDR3 nucleotide sequence: TGTGCCAGCAGTGAAGCCCCAGGAGGGTTCCCTCAGCCCCAGCATTTT. Translating it yields CASSEAPGGFPQPQHF.